This T cell receptor (beta chain) comes out of a study of blood T cells in healthy people across ages. The CDR3 is 15 residues long. J was trimmed by 3 bases and V by 6 bases; bases with no gene match: 10. Germline values: CDR1 SGHRS, CDR2 YFSETQ. Combining a sample-barcoded 5' primer with a J-beta primer mix, a second PCR ran for 7 to 11 cycles. TCRdb reanalysed the 5' RACE reads using MiXCR and keeps one entry per CDR3 protein. The sample consists of 850,000 to 1,000,000 distinct CDR3 sequences, about 44% of them appearing once. The chain carries TRBV5-1 and TRBJ2-5; 8 positions agree with TRBD2. The specimen was blood. The receptor was derived from a man aged 30-40 years in good health. The CDR3 spells CASTPGTSVKETQYF. As DNA, the CDR3 is TGCGCCAGCACTCCCGGGACTAGTGTTAAAGAGACCCAGTACTTC.